This T cell receptor (beta chain) was identified in a study of blood T cell repertoires in COVID-19. Overall study context: Samples taken during acute and convalescent COVID-19 were collected in the United States, Italy and Spain. From T cells, B-cell-depleted T cells, or PBMCs came the material, which was cDNA or gDNA.

The junction had 6 bases not matched to a gene; V was cut back by 5 bases and J by 4 bases. The CDR3 extends over 15 amino acids. CDR1 MNHEY and CDR2 SVGAGI come from the germline V gene. This clone has just one count. Authors' processing steps: Reference gene primer amplification yielded estimated nucleated cell counts. Sequencing was performed with immunoSEQ multiplex PCR; in TCRdb, only in-frame clones are kept and a portion is missing. The V and J calls and clone size were taken over from that table, and D and trimming were inferred from the DNA. The repertoire holds about 43,000 clones, with 70% to 90% as singletons.

Sequences were obtained from peripheral blood. The source is a man between 60 and 75 years old with active COVID-19. The V and J genes are TRBV6-5 and TRBJ2-3; 10 nucleotides match TRBD2. In DNA form, the CDR3 reads TGTGCCAGCAGTACTTTAGCGGGAGGCGCAGATACGCAGTATTTT. Translating it yields CASSTLAGGADTQYF.